This TCR beta chain was sequenced during a study of shared clonotypes between healthy human individuals. For sorted subsets, about 190 ng DNA per replicate equaled 30,000 or so T cell genomes. The table came from immunoSEQ multiplex PCR; TCRdb's copy has only in-frame clones and leaves some out. The table includes around 2.1 million clones, around 95% detected once. CDR1 and CDR2 from the germline V gene are MNHEY and SVGAGI. The V gene lost 0 bases and the J gene lost 7 bases, with 10 bases spanning the gap. The CDR3 length is 13 residues. A CD45RA+ naive subset and a CD45RA-negative memory subset were split from CD4+ cells.

Input material: naive CD4+ T cells sorted from blood. Described subset: CD45RA+ positively selected. This TCR derives from a man between 18 and 35 years old in good health. The gene calls are TRBV6-5 and TRBJ2-7; D gene unclear. The CDR3 coding sequence is TGTGCCAGCAGTTACTCGATAGGGTGGGAGCAGTACTTC. Residues: CASSYSIGWEQYF.